The entry below describes one TCR beta chain. Its antigen is currently unknown. The record originates from a study of post-analysis software for immune sequencing data. Overall study findings and caveats: Among roughly 5 TRBV segments more frequent in patients than controls were TRBV5-6, TRBV5-1 and TRBV20-1. Normalized Chao1 diversity in multiple sclerosis patients fell significantly below that of controls. Same-batch samples co-clustered strongly by F measure.

Tagging with unique molecular identifiers was a feature of the TCR beta cDNA libraries. From roughly 1 to 10 million T cells, about 500,000 cDNA molecules were obtained. In TCRdb, the PCR reads were re-called with MiXCR into one record per CDR3 protein. Here the sample spans fewer than 900,000 distinct CDR3 sequences, under 60% being singletons. Germline loops: CDR1 SQVTM, CDR2 ANQGSEA. V lost 4 bases to trimming and J lost 1 base, with 8 bases between them. This CDR3 comprises 12 residues. This clonotype was obtained from a girl aged 5 to 17 with multiple sclerosis. The gene calls are TRBV29-1 and TRBJ2-7; D remains ambiguous. Sequenced: blood. The CDR3 DNA sequence: TGCAGCGTTGGCATCAATTCCTACGAGCAGTACTTC. Protein product: CSVGINSYEQYF.